This TCR beta chain is from a study of T cells in Graves' hyperthyroidism and ophthalmopathy. The source material, RNA transcripts, was used to amplify TCR beta CDR3 regions. The HTBI primer set drove a first-round RT-PCR of the TCR CDR3. TCRdb passed the multiplex PCR reads through MiXCR, listing each CDR3 protein once. The sample contains 300,000 or so distinct CDR3 sequences, over 15% of which appear only once. This clonotype showed up many times. The antigen remains undetermined. The CDR3 runs to 13 residues. Between the trimmed V and J ends, which lost 0 bases and 5 bases, there was a span of 7 bases. Germline V gives CDR1 KGHSH, CDR2 LQKENI. Overall study findings and caveats: Most expanded thyroid clonotypes above 0.001 recurred in blood. A median around 5.9 months before onset, the model predicted ophthalmopathy.

Enrolled ophthalmopathy patients presented with a Clinical Activity Score of at least 3, a NOSPECS grade of at least 4, and disease duration under 3 months. What was sequenced was blood. This TCR came from a woman aged 55-70 years with Graves' ophthalmopathy. The J gene is TRBJ2-5, the V gene TRBV18; D is unclear. CDR3 nucleotide sequence: TGTGCCAGCTCACCACCAGGCATGGAGACCCAGTACTTC. It is translated as CASSPPGMETQYF.